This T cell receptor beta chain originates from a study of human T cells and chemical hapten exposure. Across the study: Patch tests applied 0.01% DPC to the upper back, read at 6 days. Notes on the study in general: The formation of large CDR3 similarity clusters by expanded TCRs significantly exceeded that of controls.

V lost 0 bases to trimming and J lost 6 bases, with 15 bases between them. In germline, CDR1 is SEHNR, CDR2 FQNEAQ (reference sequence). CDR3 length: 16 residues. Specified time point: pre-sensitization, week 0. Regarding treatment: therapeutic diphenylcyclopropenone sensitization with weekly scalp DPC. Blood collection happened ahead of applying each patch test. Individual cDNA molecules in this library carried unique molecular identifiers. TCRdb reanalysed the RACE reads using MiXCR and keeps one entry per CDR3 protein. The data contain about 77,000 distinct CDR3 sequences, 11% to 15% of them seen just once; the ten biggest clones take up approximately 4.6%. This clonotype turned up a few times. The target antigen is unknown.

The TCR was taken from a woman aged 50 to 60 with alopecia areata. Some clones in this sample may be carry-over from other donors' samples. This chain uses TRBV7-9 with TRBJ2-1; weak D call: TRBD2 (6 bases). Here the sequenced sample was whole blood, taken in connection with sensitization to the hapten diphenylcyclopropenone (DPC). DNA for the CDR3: TGTGCCAGCAGCTTAGCGCCTTATACGGAGGGCAATGAGCAGTTCTTC. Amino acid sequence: CASSLAPYTEGNEQFF.